The entry below describes one T cell receptor beta chain. Its antigen is undetermined. The CDR3 contains 12 residues. V was pared by 4 bases and J by 3 bases, with 0 bases of the junction left unmatched. The germline V gene has CDR1 MNHNY and CDR2 SVGAGI (reference sequence). Libraries were prepared by immunoSEQ multiplex PCR; TCRdb keeps only in-frame clonotypes and omits some of them. Of 55,000 to 75,000 clones listed, 79% are singletons. This sample was taken from a study of T cell responses to AZD1222 COVID-19 vaccine. Points from the study as a whole: Females outnumbered males among donors, who were mostly white British; clonal diversity was possibly underestimated. Repertoire sampling occurred only after the peak T cell response. As reported, nearly half of all spike-specific TCRs target variant regions that are unmutated. Two AZD1222 administrations were followed by greater Spike-specific TCR breadth and depth.

Sequences were derived from peripheral blood, sampled on day 0 of MenACWY control vaccination. The rearrangement uses TRBV6-6 and TRBJ2-7, with TRBD1 matching over 7 bases. The receptor was isolated from an adult in good health. The CDR3 protein is CASSWDSYEQYF. CDR3 DNA sequence: TGTGCCAGCAGTTGGGACAGCTACGAGCAGTACTTC.